Below, 3 T cell receptor beta chains from the same sample are listed, as sequenced in a study of patients and donors after allogeneic stem cell transplantation. MiXCR, run by TCRdb on the RT-PCR reads, gives a single entry per CDR3 protein. The sample holds 200,000 to 250,000 distinct CDR3 sequences, 11% to 15% seen once. Input material: blood, either unsorted or a sorted T cell fraction (not recorded which). The receptors were gathered from a human donor who was either an allogeneic HSCT recipient or a stem cell or donor lymphocyte infusion donor (not recorded which). It is not recorded whose cells these are; they may come from a transplant donor.

The rearrangement links TRBV12-3 or TRBV12-4 to TRBJ2-2; D not resolved. This CDR3 spans 16 amino acids. The ends were cut back, 5 bases at V and 2 bases at J, with 15 bases in the middle. CDR3 loop: CASSPAIVGNTGELFF. CDR3 nucleotide sequence: TGTGCCAGCAGTCCGGCCATCGTTGGAAACACCGGGGAGCTGTTTTTT.

This clonotype came up a few times. The V gene is TRBV5-1, the J gene TRBJ2-7, with 12 bases fitting TRBD2. The junction had 4 bases not matched to a gene; V was cut back by 4 bases and J by 5 bases. Germline V gene lookup returns CDR1 SGHRS and CDR2 YFSETQ. This CDR3 has 14 amino acids. The CDR3 nucleotides read TGCGCCAGCAGCGTGCTAGCGGGAGGGAACGAGCAGTACTTC. It encodes CASSVLAGGNEQYF.

This clonotype was detected a few times. This rearrangement joins TRBV9 to TRBJ2-2, with D tentatively TRBD1 (7 bases). Deletions cut 1 base from V and 6 bases from J, with 10 bases between. Germline V gives CDR1 SGDLS, CDR2 YYNGEE. The CDR3 covers 14 residues. This CDR3 reads CASSVQGGAGELFF. The CDR3 DNA is TGTGCCAGCAGCGTACAGGGGGGAGCCGGGGAGCTGTTTTTT.